These T cell receptor beta chains were read from a single sample in a study of OX40 agonist ivuxolimab in advanced cancers. Here immunoSEQ multiplex PCR was the method, and the copy in TCRdb shows in-frame clones only, minus some. The data hold around 19,000 clones, with 65% to 90% observed a single time. Sequencing used CD4+ or CD8+ T cells sorted from blood, obtained in a trial of the OX40 agonist ivuxolimab. The source is an adult with an advanced solid tumor such as melanoma, head and neck, liver or kidney cancer. CDR3s include the opening cysteine and the closing phenylalanine or tryptophan. The D gene is left open where the match is weak. Rows may omit the clone size; those that give it use once, few, many or a size class.

len: 13
v_gene: TRBV6-5
j_gene: TRBJ1-2
abundance: .
d_gene: .
CDR3nt: TGTGCCAGCAGTACCACAAACCTGGGGGGCTACACCTTC
CDR3aa: CASSTTNLGGYTF

len: 13
v_gene: TRBV11-2
j_gene: TRBJ2-1
abundance: .
d_gene: .
CDR3nt: TGTGCCAGCAGCTCCGGGACCAACAATGAGCAGTTCTTC
CDR3aa: CASSSGTNNEQFF

len: 14
v_gene: TRBV9
j_gene: TRBJ1-6
abundance: .
d_gene: .
CDR3nt: TGTGCCAGCAGCGTAGGGGTTCTTGGCTCACCCCTCCACTTT
CDR3aa: CASSVGVLGSPLHF

len: 15
v_gene: TRBV19
j_gene: TRBJ2-5
abundance: .
d_gene: TRBD2
CDR3nt: TGTGCCAGTAGTAGCGGACTAGTTTCCCAAGAGACCCAGTACTTC
CDR3aa: CASSSGLVSQETQYF

len: 13
v_gene: TRBV7-2
j_gene: TRBJ2-1
abundance: .
d_gene: .
CDR3nt: TGTGCCAGCAGCTCAACCAGGGGAAATGAGCAGTTCTTC
CDR3aa: CASSSTRGNEQFF

len: 15
v_gene: TRBV6-5
j_gene: TRBJ1-5
abundance: .
d_gene: .
CDR3nt: TGTGCCAGCAGAATCAGAGTTTATAGCAATCAGCCCCAGCATTTT
CDR3aa: CASRIRVYSNQPQHF

len: 15
v_gene: TRBV4-3
j_gene: TRBJ2-7
abundance: once
d_gene: .
CDR3nt: TGCGCCAGCAGCCAAGGAATAGACAGGCCTTACGAGCAGTACTTC
CDR3aa: CASSQGIDRPYEQYF

len: 16
v_gene: TRBV19
j_gene: TRBJ2-4
abundance: .
d_gene: TRBD1
CDR3nt: TGTGCCAGTAGCCTTGCTGGACAGGGGGCGACGAACATTCAGTACTTC
CDR3aa: CASSLAGQGATNIQYF

len: 15
v_gene: TRBV6-5
j_gene: TRBJ2-3
abundance: .
d_gene: TRBD2
CDR3nt: TGTGCCAGCAGTTACCCTAGCGGGGGGACAGATACGCAGTATTTT
CDR3aa: CASSYPSGGTDTQYF

len: 16
v_gene: TRBV9
j_gene: TRBJ2-5
abundance: .
d_gene: TRBD1
CDR3nt: TGTGCCAGCAGCGTAGCTCCTTCGACAGGGTCGGAGACCCAGTACTTC
CDR3aa: CASSVAPSTGSETQYF

len: 14
v_gene: TRBV7-2
j_gene: TRBJ2-3
abundance: .
d_gene: .
CDR3nt: TGTGCCAGCAGCTTAGTGATCCACACAGATACGCAGTATTTT
CDR3aa: CASSLVIHTDTQYF